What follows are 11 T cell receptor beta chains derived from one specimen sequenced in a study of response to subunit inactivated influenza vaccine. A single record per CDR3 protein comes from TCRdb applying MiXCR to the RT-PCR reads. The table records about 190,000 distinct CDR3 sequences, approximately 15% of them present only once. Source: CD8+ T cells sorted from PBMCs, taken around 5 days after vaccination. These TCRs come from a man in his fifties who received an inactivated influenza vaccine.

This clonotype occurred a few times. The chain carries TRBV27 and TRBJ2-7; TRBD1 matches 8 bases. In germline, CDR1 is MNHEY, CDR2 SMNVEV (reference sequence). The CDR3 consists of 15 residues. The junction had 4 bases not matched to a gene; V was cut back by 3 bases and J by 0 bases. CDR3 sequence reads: CASSFLGTGSYEQYF. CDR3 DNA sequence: TGTGCCAGCAGTTTCCTTGGGACAGGCTCCTACGAGCAGTACTTC.

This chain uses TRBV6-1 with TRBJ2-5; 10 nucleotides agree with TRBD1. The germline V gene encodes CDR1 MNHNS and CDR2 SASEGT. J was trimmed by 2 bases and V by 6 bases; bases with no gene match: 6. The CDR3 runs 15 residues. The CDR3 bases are TGTGCCAGCAGCCCGGGACAGGGGTGGCAAGAGACCCAGTACTTC. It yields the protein CASSPGQGWQETQYF.

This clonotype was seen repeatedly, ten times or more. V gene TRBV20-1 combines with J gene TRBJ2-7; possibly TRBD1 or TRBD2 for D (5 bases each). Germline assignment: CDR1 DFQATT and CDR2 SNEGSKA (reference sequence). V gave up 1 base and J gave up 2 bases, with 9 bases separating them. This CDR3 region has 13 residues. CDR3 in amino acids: CSARGRGAYEQYF. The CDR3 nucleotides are TGCAGTGCTAGAGGAAGAGGGGCCTACGAGCAGTACTTC.

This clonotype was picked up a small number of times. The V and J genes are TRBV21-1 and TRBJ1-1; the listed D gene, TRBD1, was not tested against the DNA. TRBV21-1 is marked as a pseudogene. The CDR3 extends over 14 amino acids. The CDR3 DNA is TGTGCCAGCACAACTTCCGGTCGCGGGACTGAAGCTTTCTTT. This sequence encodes CASTTSGRGTEAFF.

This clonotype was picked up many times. Here the CDR3 reads CASSFVLNTEAFF. CDR3 nucleotides: TGCGCCAGCAGCTTCGTCTTGAACACTGAAGCTTTCTTT. V and J are TRBV5-1 and TRBJ1-1, with D unclear. Germline CDR1 reads SGHRS; CDR2 reads YFSETQ. Trimming took 2 bases from V and 0 from J, leaving 5 bases between them. CDR3 size: 13 residues. The entire variable domain, with the rest obtained from reference TRBV5-1 and TRBJ1-1, is as follows: KAGVTQTPRYLIKTRGQQVTLSCSPISGHRSVSWYQQTPGQGLQFLFEYFSETQRNKGNFPGRFSGRQFSNSRSEMNVSTLELGDSALYLCASSFVLNTEAFFGQGTRLTVV.

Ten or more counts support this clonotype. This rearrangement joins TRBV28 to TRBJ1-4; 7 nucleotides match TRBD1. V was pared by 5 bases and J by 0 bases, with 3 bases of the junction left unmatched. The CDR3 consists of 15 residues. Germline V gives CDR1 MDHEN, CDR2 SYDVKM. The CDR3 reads CASSDRVPTNEKLFF. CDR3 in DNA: TGTGCCAGCAGTGACAGGGTCCCAACTAATGAAAAACTGTTTTTT.

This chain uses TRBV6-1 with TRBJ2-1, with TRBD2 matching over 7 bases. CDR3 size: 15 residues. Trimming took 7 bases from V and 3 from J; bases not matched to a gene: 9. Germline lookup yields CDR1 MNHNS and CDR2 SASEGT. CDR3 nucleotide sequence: TGTGCCAGCAACCCGTGGGGCGGGAGCTACAATGAGCAGTTCTTC. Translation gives CASNPWGGSYNEQFF.

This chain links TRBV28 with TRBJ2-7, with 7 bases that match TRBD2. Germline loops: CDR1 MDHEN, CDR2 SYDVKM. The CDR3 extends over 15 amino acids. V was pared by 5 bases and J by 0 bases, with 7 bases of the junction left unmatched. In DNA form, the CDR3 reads TGTGCCAGCAGTCCTGAAGCGGGGCTCTCCTACGAGCAGTACTTC. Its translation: CASSPEAGLSYEQYF.

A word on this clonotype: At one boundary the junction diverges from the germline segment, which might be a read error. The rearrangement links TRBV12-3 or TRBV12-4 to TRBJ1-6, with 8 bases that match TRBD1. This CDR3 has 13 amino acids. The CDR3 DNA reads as TGTGCCAGCGGTTTCCAGGGGGCATCACCCCTCCACTTT. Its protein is CASGFQGASPLHF.

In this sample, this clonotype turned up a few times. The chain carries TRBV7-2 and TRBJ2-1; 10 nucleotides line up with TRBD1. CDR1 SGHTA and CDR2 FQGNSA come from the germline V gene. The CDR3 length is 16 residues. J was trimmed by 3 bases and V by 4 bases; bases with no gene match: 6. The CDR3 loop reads CASSSLGQGLYNEQFF. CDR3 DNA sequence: TGTGCCAGCAGCTCCTTGGGACAGGGGCTCTACAATGAGCAGTTCTTC. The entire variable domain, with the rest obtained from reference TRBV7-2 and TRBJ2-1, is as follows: GAGVSQSPSNKVTEKGKDVELRCDPISGHTALYWYRQSLGQGLEFLIYFQGNSAPDKSGLPSDRFSAERTGGSVSTLTIQRTQQEDSAVYLCASSSLGQGLYNEQFFGPGTRLTVL.

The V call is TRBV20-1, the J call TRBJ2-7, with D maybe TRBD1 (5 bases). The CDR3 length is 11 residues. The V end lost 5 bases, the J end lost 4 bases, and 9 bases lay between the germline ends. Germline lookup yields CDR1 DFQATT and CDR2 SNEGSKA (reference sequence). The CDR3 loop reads CSASQEYEQYF. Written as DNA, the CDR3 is TGCAGTGCTTCACAGGAGTACGAGCAGTACTTC.